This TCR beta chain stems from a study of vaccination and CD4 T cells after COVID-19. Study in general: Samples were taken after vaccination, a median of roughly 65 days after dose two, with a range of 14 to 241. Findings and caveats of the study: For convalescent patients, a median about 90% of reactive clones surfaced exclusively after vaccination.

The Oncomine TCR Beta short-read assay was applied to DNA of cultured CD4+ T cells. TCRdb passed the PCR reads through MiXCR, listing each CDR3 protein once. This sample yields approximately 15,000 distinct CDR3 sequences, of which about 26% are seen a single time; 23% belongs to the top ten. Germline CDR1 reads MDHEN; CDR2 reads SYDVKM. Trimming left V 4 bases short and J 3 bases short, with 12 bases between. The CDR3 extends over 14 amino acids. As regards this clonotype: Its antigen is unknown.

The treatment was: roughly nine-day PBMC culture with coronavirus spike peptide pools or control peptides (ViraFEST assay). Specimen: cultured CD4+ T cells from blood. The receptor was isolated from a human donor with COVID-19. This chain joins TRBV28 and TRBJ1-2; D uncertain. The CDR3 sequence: CASSSTPRDYGYTF. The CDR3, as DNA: TGTGCCAGCAGTTCGACACCACGTGACTATGGCTACACCTTC.